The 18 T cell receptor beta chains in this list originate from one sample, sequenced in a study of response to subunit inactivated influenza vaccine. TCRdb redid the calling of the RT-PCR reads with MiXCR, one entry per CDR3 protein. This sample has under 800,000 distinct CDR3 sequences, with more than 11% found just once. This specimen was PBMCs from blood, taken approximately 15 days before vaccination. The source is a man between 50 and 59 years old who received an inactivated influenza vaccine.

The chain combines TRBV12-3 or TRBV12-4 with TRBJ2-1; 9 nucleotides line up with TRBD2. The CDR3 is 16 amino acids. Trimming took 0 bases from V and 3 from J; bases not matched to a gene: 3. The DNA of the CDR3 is TGTGCCAGCAGTTTAGCCCTAGCGGGGTTCTACAATGAGCAGTTCTTC. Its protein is CASSLALAGFYNEQFF.

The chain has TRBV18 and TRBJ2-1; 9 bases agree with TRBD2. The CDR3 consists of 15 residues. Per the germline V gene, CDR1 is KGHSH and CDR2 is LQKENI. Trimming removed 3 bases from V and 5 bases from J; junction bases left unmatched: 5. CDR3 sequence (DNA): TGTGCCAGCTCACCCTGGACTAGCGAAAACAATGAGCAGTTCTTC. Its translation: CASSPWTSENNEQFF.

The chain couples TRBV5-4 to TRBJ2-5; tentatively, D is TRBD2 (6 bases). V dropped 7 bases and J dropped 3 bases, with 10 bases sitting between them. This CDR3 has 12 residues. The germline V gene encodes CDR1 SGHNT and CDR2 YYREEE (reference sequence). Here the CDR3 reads CASGTFEETQYF. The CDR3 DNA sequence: TGTGCCAGCGGGACTTTTGAAGAGACCCAGTACTTC.

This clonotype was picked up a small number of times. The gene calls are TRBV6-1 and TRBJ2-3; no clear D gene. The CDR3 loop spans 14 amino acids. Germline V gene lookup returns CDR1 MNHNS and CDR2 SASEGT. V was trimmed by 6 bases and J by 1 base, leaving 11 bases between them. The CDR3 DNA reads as TGTGCCAGCAGGATGGTAAGGGGCACAGATACGCAGTATTTT. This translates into CASRMVRGTDTQYF.

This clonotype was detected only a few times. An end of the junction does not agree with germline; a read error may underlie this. In DNA form, the CDR3 reads TGTGCCAGCAATGAAGGAGGCCCGGGCTATGGCTACACCTTC. Its protein is CASNEGGPGYGYTF. V is TRBV2 and J is TRBJ1-2; D call uncertain. This CDR3 comprises 14 residues. CDR1 and CDR2 from the germline V gene are SNHLY and FYNNEI.

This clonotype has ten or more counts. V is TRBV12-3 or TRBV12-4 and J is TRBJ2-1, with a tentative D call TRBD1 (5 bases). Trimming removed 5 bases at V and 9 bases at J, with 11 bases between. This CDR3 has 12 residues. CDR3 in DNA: TGTGCCAGCAGTCTCGGTGGGGCTGAGCAGTTCTTC. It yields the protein CASSLGGAEQFF.

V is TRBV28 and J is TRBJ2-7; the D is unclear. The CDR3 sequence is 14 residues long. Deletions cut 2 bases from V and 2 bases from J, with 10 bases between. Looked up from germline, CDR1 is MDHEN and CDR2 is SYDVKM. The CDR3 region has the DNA TGTGCCAGCAGTTTAATGCGCACCACCTACGAGCAGTACTTC. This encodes CASSLMRTTYEQYF.

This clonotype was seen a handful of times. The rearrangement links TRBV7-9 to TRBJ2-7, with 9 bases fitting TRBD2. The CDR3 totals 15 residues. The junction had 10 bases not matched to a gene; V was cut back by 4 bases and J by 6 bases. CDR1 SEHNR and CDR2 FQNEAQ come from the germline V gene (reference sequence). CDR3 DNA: TGTGCCAGCAGCTCCCCGGGACTAGCTACGGGCGAGCAGTACTTC. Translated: CASSSPGLATGEQYF. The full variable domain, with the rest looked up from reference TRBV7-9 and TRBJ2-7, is DTGVSQNPRHKITKRGQNVTFRCDPISEHNRLYWYRQTLGQGPEFLTYFQNEAQLEKSRLLSDRFSAERPKGSFSTLEIQRTEQGDSAMYLCASSSPGLATGEQYFGPGTRLTVT.

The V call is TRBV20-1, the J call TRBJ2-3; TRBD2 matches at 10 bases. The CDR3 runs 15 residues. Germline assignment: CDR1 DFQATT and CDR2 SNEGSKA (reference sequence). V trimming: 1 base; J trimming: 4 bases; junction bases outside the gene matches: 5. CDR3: CSARGVAGGADTQYF. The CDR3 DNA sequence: TGCAGTGCTAGAGGGGTAGCGGGAGGCGCAGATACGCAGTATTTT.

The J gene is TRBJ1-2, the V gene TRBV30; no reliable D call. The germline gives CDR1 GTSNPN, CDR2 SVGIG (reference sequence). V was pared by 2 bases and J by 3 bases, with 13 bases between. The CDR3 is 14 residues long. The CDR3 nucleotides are TGTGCCTGGAGTTTCTCCTTGGAGGACTATGGCTACACCTTC. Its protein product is CAWSFSLEDYGYTF.

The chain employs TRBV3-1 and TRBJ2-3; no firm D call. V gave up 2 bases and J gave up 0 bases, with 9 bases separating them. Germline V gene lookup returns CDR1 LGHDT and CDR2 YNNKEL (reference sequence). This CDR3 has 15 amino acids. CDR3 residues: CASSQLASSTDTQYF. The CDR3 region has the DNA TGTGCCAGCAGCCAATTGGCTTCTAGCACAGATACGCAGTATTTT.

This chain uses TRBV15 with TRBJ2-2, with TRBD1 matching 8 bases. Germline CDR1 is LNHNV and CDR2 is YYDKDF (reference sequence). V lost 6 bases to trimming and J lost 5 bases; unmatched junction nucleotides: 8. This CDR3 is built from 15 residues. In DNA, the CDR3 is TGTGCCACCAGAGTAGACAGGGGTGGGACCGGGGAGCTGTTTTTT. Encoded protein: CATRVDRGGTGELFF.

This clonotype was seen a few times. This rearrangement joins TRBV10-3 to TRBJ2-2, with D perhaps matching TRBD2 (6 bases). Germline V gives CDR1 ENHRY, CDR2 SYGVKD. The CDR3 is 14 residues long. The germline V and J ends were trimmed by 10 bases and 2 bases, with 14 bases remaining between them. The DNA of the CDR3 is TGTGCCACCGGGACTGCGTCAAACACCGGGGAGCTGTTTTTT. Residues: CATGTASNTGELFF.

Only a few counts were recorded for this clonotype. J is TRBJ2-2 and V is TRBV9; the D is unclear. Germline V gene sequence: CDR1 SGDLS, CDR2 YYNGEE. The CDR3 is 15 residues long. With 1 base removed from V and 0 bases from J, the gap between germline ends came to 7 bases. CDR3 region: CASSVMGANTGELFF. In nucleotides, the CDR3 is TGTGCCAGCAGCGTAATGGGCGCGAACACCGGGGAGCTGTTTTTT.

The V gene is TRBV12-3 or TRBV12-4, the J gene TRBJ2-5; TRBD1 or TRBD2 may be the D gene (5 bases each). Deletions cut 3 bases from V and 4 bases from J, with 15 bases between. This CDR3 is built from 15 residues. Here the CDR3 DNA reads TGTGCCAGCAGTTTCGCCGGGACCCGGGGAGAGACCCAGTACTTC. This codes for CASSFAGTRGETQYF.

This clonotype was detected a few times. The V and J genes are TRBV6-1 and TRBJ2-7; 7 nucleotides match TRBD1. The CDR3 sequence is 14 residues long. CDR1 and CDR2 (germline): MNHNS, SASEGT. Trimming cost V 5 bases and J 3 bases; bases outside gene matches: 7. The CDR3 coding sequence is TGTGCCAGCAGTACGGGACAGTTCGTCTACGAGCAGTACTTC. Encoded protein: CASSTGQFVYEQYF.

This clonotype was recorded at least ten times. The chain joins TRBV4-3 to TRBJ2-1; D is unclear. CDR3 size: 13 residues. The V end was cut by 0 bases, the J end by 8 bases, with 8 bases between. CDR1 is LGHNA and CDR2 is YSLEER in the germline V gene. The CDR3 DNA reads TGCGCCAGCAGCCAAGAACTCCTGGATGAGCAGTTCTTC. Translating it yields CASSQELLDEQFF.

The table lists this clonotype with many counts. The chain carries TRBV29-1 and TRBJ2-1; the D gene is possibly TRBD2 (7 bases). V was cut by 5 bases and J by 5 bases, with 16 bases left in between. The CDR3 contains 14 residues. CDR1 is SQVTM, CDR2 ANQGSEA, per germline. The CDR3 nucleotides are TGCAGCGTTCTCCGGGGGGCGCAAAACAATGAGCAGTTCTTC. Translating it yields CSVLRGAQNNEQFF.